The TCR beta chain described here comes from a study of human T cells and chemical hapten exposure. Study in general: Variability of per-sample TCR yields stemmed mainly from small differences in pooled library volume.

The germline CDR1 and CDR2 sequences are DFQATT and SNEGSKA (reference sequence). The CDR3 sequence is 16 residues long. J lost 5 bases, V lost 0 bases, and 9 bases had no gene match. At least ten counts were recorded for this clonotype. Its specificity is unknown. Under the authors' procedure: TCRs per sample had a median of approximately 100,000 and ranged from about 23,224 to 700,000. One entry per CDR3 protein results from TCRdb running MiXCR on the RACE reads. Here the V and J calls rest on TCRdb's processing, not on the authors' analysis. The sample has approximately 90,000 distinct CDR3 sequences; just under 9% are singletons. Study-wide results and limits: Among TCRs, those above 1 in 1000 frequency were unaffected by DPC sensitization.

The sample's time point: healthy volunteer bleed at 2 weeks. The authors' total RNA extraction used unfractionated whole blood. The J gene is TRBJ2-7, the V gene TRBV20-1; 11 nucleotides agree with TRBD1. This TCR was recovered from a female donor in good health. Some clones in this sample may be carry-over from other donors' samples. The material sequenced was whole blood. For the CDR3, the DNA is TGCAGTGCTAGAGAGGGATTTGGACAGGGGGCGGACGAGCAGTACTTC. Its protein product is CSAREGFGQGADEQYF.